Following are 29 T cell receptor beta chains from one sample sequenced in a study of cytomegalovirus exposure and HLA in healthy donors. It was with 60 Vbeta and 13 Jbeta primers that the PCR ran. Generated by immunoSEQ multiplex PCR, the TCRdb table keeps only in-frame clones and is missing some. Here the sample table reports 150,000 or so clones. The specimen sequenced was PBMCs. The receptors were sampled from a man younger than 45 in good health and CMV-seronegative.

The chain combines TRBV13 with TRBJ2-1; tentative D call: TRBD2 (6 bases). Per germline, CDR1 PRHDT and CDR2 FYEKMQ (reference sequence). There are 16 residues in the CDR3. V lost 2 bases and J lost 10, with 21 bases in between. CDR3 sequence reads: CASSLLIRGGDPEQFF. The CDR3 DNA is TGTGCCAGCAGCTTATTGATTCGGGGCGGGGACCCCGAGCAGTTCTTC.

V is TRBV11-2 and J is TRBJ2-2; weak D call: TRBD1 (5 bases). The V gene's germline CDR1 is SGHAT and CDR2 FQNNGV. V lost 8 bases and J 3 bases, leaving 10 bases between the germline ends. This CDR3 is 13 amino acids long. CDR3 sequence (DNA): TGTGCCAGCGGGGCAGATTACACCGGGGAGCTGTTTTTT. Its translation: CASGADYTGELFF.

J is TRBJ2-7 and V is TRBV11-3; TRBD1 might be the D (5 bases). The CDR3 length is 20 residues. Germline V gene sequence: CDR1 SGHNT, CDR2 YENEEA. The V and J ends lost 4 bases and 1 base respectively, with 29 bases between them. The CDR3 DNA reads as TGTGCCAGCAGCTCCGCACGCCGAGGCCACAGGTACCGAAGTTCCTACGAGCAGTACTTC. As protein: CASSSARRGHRYRSSYEQYF.

The chain is built from TRBV19 and TRBJ1-2, with no clear D. The germline V gene has CDR1 LNHDA and CDR2 SQIVND (reference sequence). V dropped 5 bases and J dropped 7 bases, with 11 bases sitting between them. This CDR3 region has 12 residues. Here the CDR3 reads CASSVREAGYTF. DNA of the CDR3: TGTGCCAGTAGTGTCCGGGAAGCTGGCTACACCTTC.

V and J are TRBV27 and TRBJ1-3, with D possibly matching TRBD1 (5 bases). V dropped 6 bases and J dropped 5 bases, with 20 bases sitting between them. The CDR3 has 16 residues. From germline, CDR1 is MNHEY and CDR2 SMNVEV (reference sequence). CDR3 sequence (DNA): TGTGCCAGCAGCCCCATCCCCAGGGAATCGCGAAACACCATATATTTT. This translates into CASSPIPRESRNTIYF.

The V gene is TRBV9, the J gene TRBJ2-5; 9 bases agree with TRBD2. Germline CDR1 and CDR2: SGDLS and YYNGEE. The CDR3 has 13 residues. V lost 4 bases and J lost 6; bases outside the gene matches: 4. The CDR3 DNA follows: TGTGCCAGCAGCCGGACTAGCGAACAGACCCAGTACTTC. Amino acid sequence: CASSRTSEQTQYF.

The chain uses TRBV27 and TRBJ1-4; TRBD1 is a possible D gene (5 bases). The CDR3 extends over 13 amino acids. V was shortened by 3 bases and J by 11 bases, with 13 bases between the two germline ends. CDR1 is MNHEY and CDR2 is SMNVEV in the germline V gene (reference sequence). In DNA, the CDR3 is TGTGCCAGCAGTTTTTCGCGGGGCAGTAAACTGTTTTTT. It translates to CASSFSRGSKLFF.

This chain joins TRBV5-1 and TRBJ2-1; the D gene is possibly TRBD1 (6 bases). V dropped 0 bases and J dropped 2 bases, with 9 bases sitting between them. Germline values: CDR1 SGHRS, CDR2 YFSETQ. CDR3 length: 15 amino acids. CDR3 in DNA: TGCGCCAGCAGCTTGGGACAGGACCCCTACAATGAGCAGTTCTTC. It codes for CASSLGQDPYNEQFF.

This rearrangement joins TRBV5-1 to TRBJ1-3, with D maybe TRBD1 (5 bases). This CDR3 is 13 amino acids long. V lost 7 bases and J 3 bases, leaving 11 bases between the germline ends. CDR1 is SGHRS, CDR2 YFSETQ, per germline. CDR3 region: CASGRVDGNTIYF. The CDR3 DNA sequence: TGCGCCAGCGGCAGGGTTGATGGAAACACCATATATTTT.

V gene TRBV6-1 combines with J gene TRBJ2-1; 8 positions agree with TRBD2. The V gene end was trimmed by 11 bases and the J gene end by 0 bases; junction bases not matched to a gene: 3. CDR3 length equals 13 residues. Germline V gene data show CDR1 as MNHNS and CDR2 as SASEGT. The CDR3: CAGREASYNEQFF. The CDR3, as DNA: TGTGCCGGGCGGGAGGCCTCCTACAATGAGCAGTTCTTC.

V is TRBV2 and J is TRBJ1-5; no clear D. Germline lookup yields CDR1 SNHLY and CDR2 FYNNEI. V shed 4 bases and J shed 3 bases, with 7 bases lying between them. The CDR3 has 13 residues. In nucleotides, the CDR3 is TGTGCCAGCAGTGGGGAGAACAATCAGCCCCAGCATTTT. This sequence encodes CASSGENNQPQHF.

The DNA for the CDR3 is TGTGCCAGCAGTCGTGAGAGGAACTATGGCTACACCTTC. This codes for CASSRERNYGYTF. This rearrangement joins TRBV6-5 to TRBJ1-2; the D is unclear. Germline assignment: CDR1 MNHEY and CDR2 SVGAGI. The CDR3 length is 13 residues. Trimming cost V 5 bases and J 2 bases, with 9 bases left between them.

The chain combines TRBV2 with TRBJ2-5; no firm D call. TRBJ2-7 explains the end of the DNA better; the J call may be wrong. The CDR3 loop spans 14 amino acids. The V gene's germline CDR1 is SNHLY and CDR2 FYNNEI. Written as DNA, the CDR3 is TGTGCCAGCAGTGTGCGGCTTTCCACCTACGAGCAGTACTTC. This translates into CASSVRLSTYEQYF.

The chain carries TRBV6-4 and TRBJ2-3; a weak D match, TRBD2 (6 bases). Deletions cut 6 bases from V and 4 bases from J, with 11 bases between. CDR3 length: 13 amino acids. CDR1 is MRHNA, CDR2 SNTAGT, per germline. The CDR3 nucleotides read TGTGCCAGCAGCAGGACTATGGCAGATACGCAGTATTTT. Protein: CASSRTMADTQYF.

The CDR3 spells CASSIDGRNQPQHF. The CDR3 DNA follows: TGTGCCAGTAGTATAGATGGGAGGAATCAGCCCCAGCATTTT. This chain uses TRBV19 with TRBJ1-5; D is unclear. Trimming pared 0 bases from V and 4 bases from J, leaving 7 bases between. Germline V gives CDR1 LNHDA, CDR2 SQIVND (reference sequence). The CDR3 loop spans 14 amino acids. The entire variable domain, with the rest obtained from reference TRBV19 and TRBJ1-5, is as follows: DGGITQSPKYLFRKEGQNVTLSCEQNLNHDAMYWYRQDPGQGLRLIYYSQIVNDFQKGDIAEGYSVSREKKESFPLTVTSAQKNPTAFYLCASSIDGRNQPQHFGDGTRLSIL.

V is TRBV18 and J is TRBJ2-5; D gene unclear. This CDR3 spans 12 amino acids. V dropped 3 bases and J dropped 0 bases, with 2 bases sitting between them. Germline V gene lookup returns CDR1 KGHSH and CDR2 LQKENI. CDR3: CASSPNQETQYF. As DNA, the CDR3 is TGTGCCAGCTCACCTAACCAAGAGACCCAGTACTTC.

V and J are TRBV19 and TRBJ1-1; TRBD1 is a possible D gene (6 bases). There are 13 residues in the CDR3. Germline V CDR1 and CDR2: LNHDA, SQIVND (reference sequence). Between the trimmed V and J ends, which lost 3 bases and 7 bases, there was a span of 12 bases. CDR3 sequence: CASSIGQGFEAFF. The CDR3 DNA sequence: TGTGCCAGTAGTATTGGGCAGGGGTTTGAAGCTTTCTTT. Together with reference TRBV19 and TRBJ1-1, the CDR3 gives the full variable domain: DGGITQSPKYLFRKEGQNVTLSCEQNLNHDAMYWYRQDPGQGLRLIYYSQIVNDFQKGDIAEGYSVSREKKESFPLTVTSAQKNPTAFYLCASSIGQGFEAFFGQGTRLTVV.

The chain couples TRBV19 to TRBJ2-6, with D perhaps TRBD1 (5 bases). The CDR3 length is 17 residues. The germline gives CDR1 LNHDA, CDR2 SQIVND (reference sequence). Between the trimmed V and J ends, which lost 3 bases and 0 bases, there was a span of 12 bases. CDR3 residues: CASSILDTYSGANVLTF. The CDR3 bases are TGTGCCAGTAGTATTCTGGACACGTACTCTGGGGCCAACGTCCTGACTTTC.

The chain employs TRBV10-3 and TRBJ2-6; TRBD1 matches at 8 bases. V gave up 7 bases and J gave up 2 bases; unmatched junction bases: 4. This CDR3 has 15 residues. Looked up from germline, CDR1 is ENHRY and CDR2 is SYGVKD. The DNA of the CDR3 is TGTGCCATCAAAGACAGGGGTACTGGGGCCAACGTCCTGACTTTC. Translation: CAIKDRGTGANVLTF.

CDR3 coding DNA: TGTGCCAGCAGCTCAGGGTTAGCGCAGTACTTC. Translated, it gives CASSSGLAQYF. The gene calls are TRBV5-6 and TRBJ2-7; D may be TRBD1 (5 bases). The V gene lost 3 bases and the J gene lost 9 bases, with 10 bases spanning the gap. This CDR3 comprises 11 residues. Looked up from germline, CDR1 is SGHDT and CDR2 is YYEEEE.

This chain links TRBV7-8 with TRBJ2-7, with 8 bases matching TRBD2. The germline V gene encodes CDR1 SGHVS and CDR2 FQNEAQ. Losses at the gene ends were 2 bases for V and 2 bases for J; bases not matched to a gene: 5. This CDR3 contains 15 residues. The CDR3 spells CASSLRTSSPYEQYF. The CDR3 DNA is TGTGCCAGCAGCTTACGGACTAGCAGTCCCTACGAGCAGTACTTC. The whole variable domain, remainder taken from reference TRBV7-8 and TRBJ2-7, is GAGVSQSPRYKVAKRGQDVALRCDPISGHVSLFWYQQALGQGPEFLTYFQNEAQLDKSGLPSDRFFAERPEGSVSTLKIQRTQQEDSAVYLCASSLRTSSPYEQYFGPGTRLTVT.

The chain recombines TRBV12-5 with TRBJ1-2, with unresolved D. The CDR3 has 14 residues. Germline V gene lookup returns CDR1 LGHNT and CDR2 FRNRAP. Trimming took 4 bases from V and 2 from J, leaving 11 bases between them. The CDR3 here is CASGSQLMNYGYTF. The DNA for the CDR3 is TGTGCTAGTGGTTCCCAACTGATGAACTATGGCTACACCTTC.

The DNA of the CDR3 is TGTGCCAGCAGCCCCCGAGGGAGTTGGGACACCGGGGAGCTGTTTTTT. This gives the protein CASSPRGSWDTGELFF. The V call is TRBV7-6, the J call TRBJ2-2; weak D call: TRBD2 (5 bases). Trimming shortened V by 5 bases and J by 3 bases, and 16 bases separated the two germline ends. The CDR3 is 16 residues long. CDR1 is SGHVS and CDR2 is FNYEAQ in the germline V gene.

CDR3 in DNA: TGTGCCTGGAGGCCTAGGACACCAGGAGCTCAGCCCCAGCATTTT. Encoded protein: CAWRPRTPGAQPQHF. V usage is TRBV30 and J usage is TRBJ1-5, with D possibly being TRBD1 (5 bases). CDR3 size: 15 residues. Trimming stripped 3 bases from V and 6 bases from J, with 18 bases between. Per the germline V gene, CDR1 is GTSNPN and CDR2 is SVGIG (reference sequence).

The chain employs TRBV10-1 and TRBJ1-5; TRBD1 might be the D (5 bases). The V end was cut by 3 bases, the J end by 0 bases, with 15 bases between. Looked up from germline, CDR1 is WNHNN and CDR2 is SYGVQD (reference sequence). The CDR3 contains 17 residues. This CDR3 reads CASSDPKGVYSNQPQHF. CDR3 coding DNA: TGCGCCAGCAGTGATCCAAAAGGGGTTTATAGCAATCAGCCCCAGCATTTT.

J is TRBJ1-2 and V is TRBV11-3; TRBD1 aligns across 8 bases. This CDR3 region has 13 residues. The V segment lost 6 bases and the J segment 2 bases; nucleotides outside the gene matches: 2. Germline V gene lookup returns CDR1 SGHNT and CDR2 YENEEA. CDR3 sequence reads: CASRGTGNYGYTF. CDR3 DNA: TGTGCCAGCAGGGGGACAGGAAACTATGGCTACACCTTC.

The chain carries TRBV5-4 and TRBJ1-6; 7 bases are shared with TRBD1. With V trimmed by 4 bases and J by 10 bases, 8 bases remained unmatched. CDR1 is SGHNT, CDR2 YYREEE, per germline (reference sequence). CDR3 length equals 14 residues. The CDR3 loop reads CASSPTGKGSPLHF. CDR3 bases: TGTGCCAGCAGCCCGACAGGGAAGGGGTCACCCCTCCACTTT.

CDR3 protein: CASSLGPAGGDEQFF. The CDR3 nucleotides read TGCGCCAGCAGCTTGGGCCCAGCGGGGGGGGATGAGCAGTTCTTC. The chain combines TRBV5-1 with TRBJ2-1, with 10 bases matching TRBD2. CDR1 is SGHRS and CDR2 is YFSETQ in the germline V gene. This CDR3 contains 15 residues. V dropped 0 bases and J dropped 8; count of bases not matched to a gene: 5.

This chain uses TRBV4-1 with TRBJ2-2; 13 bases agree with TRBD2. Germline V gene lookup returns CDR1 MGHRA and CDR2 YSYEKL. The length of the CDR3 is 20 residues. The V gene end was trimmed by 4 bases and the J gene end by 2 bases; junction bases not matched to a gene: 13. CDR3 in amino acids: CASSPRGTSGAYINTGELFF. In DNA, the CDR3 is TGCGCCAGCAGCCCTCGTGGGACTAGCGGGGCTTATATTAACACCGGGGAGCTGTTTTTT.